The 2 T cell receptor beta chains below come from one sample, sequenced in a study of blood T cell repertoires in COVID-19. The table came from immunoSEQ multiplex PCR; TCRdb's copy has only in-frame clones and leaves some out. The sample consists of fewer than 90,000 clones, 75% to 85% of them appearing once. Sequenced sample: peripheral blood. The receptors were sampled from a woman of 80 years or more with acute or convalescent COVID-19.

This clone was recorded a few times. The CDR3 sequence: CASSPRDRGNEKLFF. The CDR3 DNA follows: TGTGCCAGCAGCCCCCGGGACAGGGGTAATGAAAAACTGTTTTTT. V and J are TRBV9 and TRBJ1-4, with TRBD1 matching 10 bases. Looked up from germline, CDR1 is SGDLS and CDR2 is YYNGEE. CDR3 length: 15 amino acids. J was trimmed by 4 bases and V by 4 bases; bases with no gene match: 4.

CDR3 in amino acids: CASGEGLGEREQFF. CDR3 coding DNA: TGCGCCAGCGGGGAAGGACTAGGGGAGCGTGAGCAGTTCTTC. The V gene is TRBV5-1, the J gene TRBJ2-1, with TRBD2 matching 7 bases. The V and J ends lost 7 bases and 9 bases, in that order; junction bases with no gene match: 13. CDR3 length: 14 residues. The germline gives CDR1 SGHRS, CDR2 YFSETQ.